These T cell receptor beta chains were read from a single sample in a study of blood T cell repertoires in COVID-19. The repertoire was sequenced with immunoSEQ multiplex PCR; TCRdb's copy has only in-frame clones and lacks some. Found here are about 380,000 clones, approximately 87% of them singletons; the top ten hold under 1.5%. Sequenced material: PBMCs or T cells enriched from blood (not recorded which). Source of these receptors: a man younger than 45 who had recovered from COVID-19. Both conserved end residues are part of each CDR3. The D gene is left open where the match is weak. Size is omitted from some rows. Given values are once, few, many or a class for expanded clones.

CDR3 protein,CDR3 DNA,D gene,V gene,clone size,J gene
CASSARPEGKLFF,TGTGCCAGCAGTGCGAGACCTGAGGGAAAACTGTTTTTT,.,TRBV25-1,.,TRBJ1-4
CASRGAPPQGSGANVLTF,TGTGCCAGCAGAGGTGCCCCCCCCCAGGGCTCTGGGGCCAACGTCCTGACTTTC,.,TRBV7-9,.,TRBJ2-6
CASSEYRGRAFF,TGTGCCAGCAGTGAATACAGGGGACGAGCTTTCTTT,TRBD1,TRBV6-1,.,TRBJ1-1
CASSLGQGMSGYTF,TGCGCCAGCAGCCTTGGACAGGGGATGTCTGGCTACACCTTC,TRBD1,TRBV4-1,.,TRBJ1-2
CASSRDSPLHF,TGTGCCAGCAGCCGCGATTCACCCCTCCACTTT,.,TRBV12-3/TRBV12-4,.,TRBJ1-6
CASNPARTGDGYTF,TGTGCCAGCAACCCCGCTCGGACAGGGGATGGCTACACCTTC,TRBD1,TRBV7-9,.,TRBJ1-2
CASSLGGGRETQYF,TGCGCCAGCAGCTTGGGTGGGGGCCGAGAGACCCAGTACTTC,.,TRBV5-1,.,TRBJ2-5
CASSRVQGEGARPQHF,TGTGCCAGCAGCAGAGTACAGGGGGAAGGGGCTAGGCCCCAGCATTTT,TRBD1,TRBV7-2,.,TRBJ1-5
CASSDRGYSNQPQHF,TGTGCCAGCAGTGACCGGGGTTATAGCAATCAGCCCCAGCATTTT,.,TRBV6-4,.,TRBJ1-5
CASKGQANTEAFF,TGTGCCAGCAAGGGACAGGCAAACACTGAAGCTTTCTTT,TRBD1,TRBV27,.,TRBJ1-1
CASSIRDRGRRDTEAFF,TGTGCCAGCAGCATCCGGGACAGGGGGCGCAGGGACACTGAAGCTTTCTTT,TRBD1,TRBV13,.,TRBJ1-1
CASSVIRDREKPQHF,TGTGCCAGTAGTGTTATCCGGGACAGGGAAAAGCCCCAGCATTTT,TRBD1,TRBV19,.,TRBJ1-5
CASKRGRENEKLFF,TGTGCCAGCAAACGCGGCAGGGAAAATGAAAAACTGTTTTTT,.,TRBV2,.,TRBJ1-4
CSVVQASAGELFF,TGCAGCGTGGTCCAAGCGTCGGCCGGGGAGCTGTTTTTT,.,TRBV29-1,.,TRBJ2-2
CASSQGSQGLKHEQYF,TGCGCCAGCAGCCAAGGATCACAGGGGCTGAAACACGAGCAGTACTTC,TRBD1,TRBV4-1,.,TRBJ2-7
CASSSGQGWYGYTF,TGTGCCAGCAGTTCGGGACAGGGGTGGTATGGCTACACCTTC,TRBD1,TRBV27,.,TRBJ1-2
CASSLPRQESMNTEAFF,TGTGCCAGCAGCCTGCCGAGACAGGAGTCTATGAACACTGAAGCTTTCTTT,.,TRBV3-1/TRBV3-2,.,TRBJ1-1
CASSQTRGGTSYNSPLHF,TGCGCCAGCAGCCAAACCCGCGGCGGGACCTCCTATAATTCACCCCTCCACTTT,.,TRBV4-1,.,TRBJ1-6
CASSYTGSETQYF,TGCGCCAGCAGCTACACAGGGTCGGAGACCCAGTACTTC,.,TRBV5-1,.,TRBJ2-5
CASSLGPGGPYGYTF,TGTGCCAGCAGCTTAGGTCCAGGTGGTCCCTATGGCTACACCTTC,.,TRBV7-9,.,TRBJ1-2
CSALSEKLFF,TGCAGTGCGCTCAGTGAAAAACTGTTTTTT,.,TRBV20-1,once,TRBJ1-4
CASSQDWAGGNTIYF,TGCGCCAGCAGCCAAGATTGGGCTGGTGGAAACACCATATATTTT,.,TRBV4-3,.,TRBJ1-3
CASSPLSGSNTGELFF,TGTGCCAGCAGCCCTCTTTCTGGCTCGAACACCGGGGAGCTGTTTTTT,.,TRBV5-4,.,TRBJ2-2
CASSKGLAGNEQFF,TGTGCCAGCAGTAAGGGACTAGCGGGTAATGAGCAGTTCTTC,TRBD2,TRBV6-6,.,TRBJ2-1
CASSSYLQETQYF,TGTGCCAGCAGCTCGTATTTGCAAGAGACCCAGTACTTC,.,TRBV7-2,.,TRBJ2-5
CASSVGQGVSYEQYF,TGTGCCAGCAGCGTAGGACAGGGGGTATCCTACGAGCAGTACTTC,TRBD1,TRBV9,.,TRBJ2-7